This T cell receptor (beta chain) was retrieved from a study of cytomegalovirus exposure and HLA in healthy donors. Comments on this clone: Its antigen remains unidentified.

With 60 Vbeta and 13 Jbeta primers, the PCR was carried out. Libraries were prepared by immunoSEQ multiplex PCR; TCRdb keeps only in-frame clonotypes and omits some of them. This table has 150,000 to 200,000 clones, 75% to 85% appearing once. Regarding the study as a whole: Later analysis reportedly placed an Asian-associated ancestry cluster below the roughly 680-donor mean in N-insertions.

Between the trimmed V and J ends, which lost 3 bases and 3 bases, there was a span of 6 bases. This CDR3 has 13 residues. CDR1 is SSHAT and CDR2 is FNYEAQ in the germline V gene (reference sequence). This chain links TRBV7-7 with TRBJ2-1, with no clear D. The specimen was PBMCs. The sequence was obtained from a woman between 18 and 29 years old in good health and CMV-seropositive. Here the CDR3 DNA reads TGTGCCAGCAGCTTCGACAACTACAATGAGCAGTTCTTC. Translated: CASSFDNYNEQFF.